The text below deals with one T cell receptor beta chain. Its target is unknown. This record comes from a study of OX40 agonist ivuxolimab in advanced cancers. General observations from the study: Average numbers of expanded clones were greater in CD8+ T cells than in CD4+. The CD4+ and CD8+ T cells in the blood had expanded clonally by week 6 at 0.1 to 3.0 mg/kg.

Germline V gene lookup returns CDR1 SGHTS and CDR2 YDEGEE. CDR3 length equals 13 residues. Trimming shortened V by 2 bases and J by 8 bases, and 13 bases separated the two germline ends. Data came from immunoSEQ multiplex PCR; TCRdb stores just in-frame clones and leaves some out. The sample has more than 45,000 clones, roughly nine tenths seen once. This TCR was sampled from an adult with an advanced solid tumor such as melanoma, head and neck, liver or kidney cancer. J is TRBJ1-2 and V is TRBV5-8; D gene unclear. Material: CD4+ or CD8+ T cells sorted from blood, obtained in a trial of the OX40 agonist ivuxolimab. The DNA for the CDR3 is TGTGCCAGCAGCTTAAGTAGGGATAGCGGCTACACCTTC. It translates to CASSLSRDSGYTF.